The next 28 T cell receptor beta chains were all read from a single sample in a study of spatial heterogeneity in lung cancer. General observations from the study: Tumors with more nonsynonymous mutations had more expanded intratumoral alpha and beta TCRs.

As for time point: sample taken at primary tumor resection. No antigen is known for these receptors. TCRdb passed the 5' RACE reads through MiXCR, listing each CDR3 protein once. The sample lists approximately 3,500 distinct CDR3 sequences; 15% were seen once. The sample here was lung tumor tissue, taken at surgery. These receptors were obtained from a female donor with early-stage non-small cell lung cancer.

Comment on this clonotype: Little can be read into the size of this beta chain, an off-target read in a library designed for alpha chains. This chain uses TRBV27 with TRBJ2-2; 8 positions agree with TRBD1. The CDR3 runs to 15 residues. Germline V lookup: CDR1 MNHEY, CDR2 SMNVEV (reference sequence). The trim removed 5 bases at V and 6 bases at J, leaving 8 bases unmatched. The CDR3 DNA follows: TGTGCCAGCAGTGGGGGACAGGTTTCCCCCGGGGAGCTGTTTTTT. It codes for CASSGGQVSPGELFF.

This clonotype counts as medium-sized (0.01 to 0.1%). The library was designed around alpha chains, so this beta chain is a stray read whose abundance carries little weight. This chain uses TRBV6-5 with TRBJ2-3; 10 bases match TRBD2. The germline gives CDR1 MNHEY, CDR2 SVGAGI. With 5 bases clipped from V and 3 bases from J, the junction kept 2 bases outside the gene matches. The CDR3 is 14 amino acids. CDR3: CASSLAGETDTQYF. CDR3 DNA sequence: TGTGCCAGCAGTCTAGCGGGGGAGACAGATACGCAGTATTTT.

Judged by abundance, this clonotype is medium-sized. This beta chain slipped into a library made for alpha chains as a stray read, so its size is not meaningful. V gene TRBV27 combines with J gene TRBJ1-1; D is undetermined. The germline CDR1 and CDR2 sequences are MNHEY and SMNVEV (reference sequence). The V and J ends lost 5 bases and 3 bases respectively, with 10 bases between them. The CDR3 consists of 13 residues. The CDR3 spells CASSPSSYTEAFF. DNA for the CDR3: TGTGCCAGCAGTCCGTCGTCTTACACTGAAGCTTTCTTT.

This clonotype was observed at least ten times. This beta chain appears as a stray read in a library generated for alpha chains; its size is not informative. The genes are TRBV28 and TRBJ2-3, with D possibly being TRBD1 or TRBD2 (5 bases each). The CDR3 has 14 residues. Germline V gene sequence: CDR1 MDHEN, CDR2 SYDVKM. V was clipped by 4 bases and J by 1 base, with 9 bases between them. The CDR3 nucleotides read TGTGCCAGCAGTTCCGGGGCCCGCACAGATACGCAGTATTTT. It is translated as CASSSGARTDTQYF.

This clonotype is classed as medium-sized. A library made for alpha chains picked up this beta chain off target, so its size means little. This chain's CDR3 is CASSFRQMSSYNEQFF. Here the CDR3 DNA reads TGTGCCAGCAGTTTTAGACAGATGAGCTCCTACAATGAGCAGTTCTTC. The gene calls are TRBV6-1 and TRBJ2-1, with D perhaps matching TRBD1 (5 bases). CDR1 and CDR2 (germline): MNHNS, SASEGT. V lost 5 bases and J lost 0, with 14 bases in between. This CDR3 has 16 amino acids.

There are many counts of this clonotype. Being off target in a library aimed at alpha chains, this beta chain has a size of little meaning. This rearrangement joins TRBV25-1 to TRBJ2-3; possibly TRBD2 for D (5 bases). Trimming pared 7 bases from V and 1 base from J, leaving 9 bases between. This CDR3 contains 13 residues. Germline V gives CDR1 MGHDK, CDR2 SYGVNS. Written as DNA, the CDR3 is TGTGCCAGCACCGCCGGGGGCACAGATACGCAGTATTTT. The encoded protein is CASTAGGTDTQYF.

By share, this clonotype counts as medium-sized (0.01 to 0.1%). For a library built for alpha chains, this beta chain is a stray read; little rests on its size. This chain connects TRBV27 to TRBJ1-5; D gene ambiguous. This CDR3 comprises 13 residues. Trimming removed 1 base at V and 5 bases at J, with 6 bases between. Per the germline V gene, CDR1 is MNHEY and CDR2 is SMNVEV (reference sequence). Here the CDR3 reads CASSLFLDQPQHF. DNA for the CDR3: TGTGCCAGCAGTTTATTTCTGGATCAGCCCCAGCATTTT.

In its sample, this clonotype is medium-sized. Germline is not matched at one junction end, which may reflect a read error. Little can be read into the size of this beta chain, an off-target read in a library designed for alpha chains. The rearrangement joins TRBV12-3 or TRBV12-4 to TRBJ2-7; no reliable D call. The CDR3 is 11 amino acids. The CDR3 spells CASRLSHEQYF. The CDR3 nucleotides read TGTGCCAGCAGACTCTCCCACGAGCAGTACTTC.

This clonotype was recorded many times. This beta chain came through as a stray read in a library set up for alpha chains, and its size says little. CDR3 sequence (DNA): TGTGCCAGCAGCTCTGGGGACCTCCTCCGGGGAGCTTTCTTT. Translated, it gives CASSSGDLLRGAFF. V gene TRBV7-9 combines with J gene TRBJ1-1; tentative D call: TRBD1 (5 bases). This CDR3 has 14 residues. V lost 4 bases to trimming and J lost 10 bases, with 19 bases between them. The V gene's germline CDR1 is SEHNR and CDR2 FQNEAQ (reference sequence).

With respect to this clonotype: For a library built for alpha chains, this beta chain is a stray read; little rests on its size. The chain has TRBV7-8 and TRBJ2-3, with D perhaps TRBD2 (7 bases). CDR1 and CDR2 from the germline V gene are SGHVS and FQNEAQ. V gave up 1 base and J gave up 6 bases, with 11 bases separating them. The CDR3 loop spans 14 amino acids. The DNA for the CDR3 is TGTGCCAGCAGCTTAGGGACTAGGGGGGATACGCAGTATTTT. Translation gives CASSLGTRGDTQYF.

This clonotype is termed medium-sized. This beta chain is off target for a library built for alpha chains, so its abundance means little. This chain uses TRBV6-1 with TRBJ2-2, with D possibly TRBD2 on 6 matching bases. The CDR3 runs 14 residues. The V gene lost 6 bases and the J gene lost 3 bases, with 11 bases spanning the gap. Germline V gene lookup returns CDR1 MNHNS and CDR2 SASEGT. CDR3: CASRRDEDTGELFF. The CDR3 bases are TGTGCCAGCAGGCGGGACGAAGACACCGGGGAGCTGTTTTTT.

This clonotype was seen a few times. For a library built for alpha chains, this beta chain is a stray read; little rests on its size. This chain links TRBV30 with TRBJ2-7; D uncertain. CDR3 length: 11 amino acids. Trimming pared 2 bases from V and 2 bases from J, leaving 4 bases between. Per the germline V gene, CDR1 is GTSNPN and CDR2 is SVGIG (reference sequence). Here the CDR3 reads CAWSLTYEQYF. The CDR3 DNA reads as TGTGCCTGGAGTTTAACCTACGAGCAGTACTTC.

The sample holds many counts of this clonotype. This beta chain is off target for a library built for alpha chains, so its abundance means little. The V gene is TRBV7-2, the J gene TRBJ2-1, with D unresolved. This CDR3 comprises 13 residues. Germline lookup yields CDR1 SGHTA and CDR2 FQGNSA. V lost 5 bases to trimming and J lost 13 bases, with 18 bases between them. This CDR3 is CASSLSLNSQQFF. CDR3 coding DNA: TGTGCCAGCAGCCTTTCGTTGAATAGTCAACAGTTCTTC.

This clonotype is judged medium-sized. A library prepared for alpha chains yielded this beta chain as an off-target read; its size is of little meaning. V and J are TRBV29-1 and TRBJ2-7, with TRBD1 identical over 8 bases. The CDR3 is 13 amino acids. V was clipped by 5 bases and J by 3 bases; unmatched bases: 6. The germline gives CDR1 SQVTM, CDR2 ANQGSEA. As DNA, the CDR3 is TGCAGCGTTAGGAAGGGACAGGTCTACGAGCAGTACTTC. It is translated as CSVRKGQVYEQYF.

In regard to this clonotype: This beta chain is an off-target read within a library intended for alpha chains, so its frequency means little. The CDR3 spells CASSYTGGMYQPQHF. DNA for the CDR3: TGTGCCAGCAGTTACACAGGGGGCATGTATCAGCCCCAGCATTTT. This chain uses TRBV6-2 or TRBV6-3 with TRBJ1-5; 9 nucleotides align to TRBD1. Per the germline V gene, CDR1 is MNHEY and CDR2 is SVGEGT. The CDR3 sequence is 15 residues long. V lost 2 bases to trimming and J lost 5 bases; unmatched junction nucleotides: 4.

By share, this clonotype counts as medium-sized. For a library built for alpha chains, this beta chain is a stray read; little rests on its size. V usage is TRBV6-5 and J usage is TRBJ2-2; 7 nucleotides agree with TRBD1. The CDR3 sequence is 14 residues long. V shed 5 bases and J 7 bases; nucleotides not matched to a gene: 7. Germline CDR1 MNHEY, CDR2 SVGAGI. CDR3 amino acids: CASSMTGLNGELFF. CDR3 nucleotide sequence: TGTGCCAGCAGTATGACAGGGCTTAACGGGGAGCTGTTTTTT.

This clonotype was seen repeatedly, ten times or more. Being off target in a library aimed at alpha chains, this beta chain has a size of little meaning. CDR3 coding DNA: TGTGCCAGTCGTGGAGGGTTCCGAATGAACACTGAAGCTTTCTTT. Residues: CASRGGFRMNTEAFF. This chain joins TRBV3-1 and TRBJ1-1; D is undetermined. Trimming left V 9 bases short and J 0 bases short, with 17 bases between. Germline V gives CDR1 LGHDT, CDR2 YNNKEL (reference sequence). The CDR3 has 15 amino acids. The variable domain in full, completed from reference TRBV3-1 and TRBJ1-1, reads DTAVSQTPKYLVTQMGNDKSIKCEQNLGHDTMYWYKQDSKKFLKIMFSYNNKELIINETVPNRFSPKSPDKAHLNLHINSLELGDSAVYFCASRGGFRMNTEAFFGQGTRLTVV.

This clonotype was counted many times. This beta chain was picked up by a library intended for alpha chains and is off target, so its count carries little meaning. The CDR3 nucleotides read TGTGCCAGCAGACGCGGCGGGAGTTCACCCCTCCACTTT. Protein: CASRRGGSSPLHF. This chain uses TRBV12-3 or TRBV12-4 with TRBJ1-6; D is uncertain. Trimming shortened V by 6 bases and J by 9 bases, and 12 bases separated the two germline ends. This CDR3 spans 13 amino acids.

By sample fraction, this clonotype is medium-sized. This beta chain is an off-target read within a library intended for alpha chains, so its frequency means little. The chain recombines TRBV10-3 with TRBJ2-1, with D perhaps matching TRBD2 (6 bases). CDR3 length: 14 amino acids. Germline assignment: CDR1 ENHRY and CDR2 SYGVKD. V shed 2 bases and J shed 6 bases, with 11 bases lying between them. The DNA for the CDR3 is TGTGCCATCAGTGAGGGCGGGGCCGCCAATGAGCAGTTCTTC. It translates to CAISEGGAANEQFF.

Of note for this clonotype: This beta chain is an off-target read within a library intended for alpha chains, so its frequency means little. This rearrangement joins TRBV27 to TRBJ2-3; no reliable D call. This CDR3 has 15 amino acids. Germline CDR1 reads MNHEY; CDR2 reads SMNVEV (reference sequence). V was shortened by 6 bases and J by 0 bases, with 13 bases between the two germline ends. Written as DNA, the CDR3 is TGTGCCAGCAGCCTGCTTAATTCTAGCACAGATACGCAGTATTTT. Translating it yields CASSLLNSSTDTQYF.

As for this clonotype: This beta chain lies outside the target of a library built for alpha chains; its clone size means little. CDR3 sequence: CASSRAGGNYGYTF. The CDR3, as DNA: TGCGCCAGCAGCCGAGCCGGAGGGAACTATGGCTACACCTTC. The rearrangement uses TRBV4-1 and TRBJ1-2; D unresolved. The CDR3 runs 14 residues. Germline assignment: CDR1 MGHRA and CDR2 YSYEKL. The V end lost 4 bases, the J end lost 2 bases, and 11 bases lay between the germline ends.

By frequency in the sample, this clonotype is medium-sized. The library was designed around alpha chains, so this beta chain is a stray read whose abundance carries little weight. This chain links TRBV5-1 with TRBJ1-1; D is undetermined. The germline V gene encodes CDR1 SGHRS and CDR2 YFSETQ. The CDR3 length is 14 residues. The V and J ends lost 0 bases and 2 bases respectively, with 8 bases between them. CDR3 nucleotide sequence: TGCGCCAGCAGCTTGGCAGCAGGCAACACTGAAGCTTTCTTT. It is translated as CASSLAAGNTEAFF.

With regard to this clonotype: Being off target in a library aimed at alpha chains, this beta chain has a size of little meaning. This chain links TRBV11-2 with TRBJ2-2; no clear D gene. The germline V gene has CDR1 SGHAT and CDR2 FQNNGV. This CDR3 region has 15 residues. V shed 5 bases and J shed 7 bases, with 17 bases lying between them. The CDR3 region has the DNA TGTGCCAGCAGCGGATTACGACGGCAGATCGGGGAGCTGTTTTTT. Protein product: CASSGLRRQIGELFF.

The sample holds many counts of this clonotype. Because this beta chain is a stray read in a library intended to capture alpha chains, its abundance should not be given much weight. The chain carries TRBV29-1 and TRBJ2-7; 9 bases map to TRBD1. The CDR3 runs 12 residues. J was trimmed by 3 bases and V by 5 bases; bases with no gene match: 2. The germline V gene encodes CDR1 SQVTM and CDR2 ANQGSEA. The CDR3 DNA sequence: TGCAGCGTTACGGGACAGGGCTACGAGCAGTACTTC. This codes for CSVTGQGYEQYF.

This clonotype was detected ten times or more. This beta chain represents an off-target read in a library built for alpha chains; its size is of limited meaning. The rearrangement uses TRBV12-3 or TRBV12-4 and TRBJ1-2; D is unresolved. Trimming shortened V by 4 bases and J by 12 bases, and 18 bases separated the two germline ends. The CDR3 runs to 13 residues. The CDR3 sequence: CASSSVIGRQHTF. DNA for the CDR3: TGTGCCAGCAGTTCCGTTATAGGGCGGCAGCACACCTTC.

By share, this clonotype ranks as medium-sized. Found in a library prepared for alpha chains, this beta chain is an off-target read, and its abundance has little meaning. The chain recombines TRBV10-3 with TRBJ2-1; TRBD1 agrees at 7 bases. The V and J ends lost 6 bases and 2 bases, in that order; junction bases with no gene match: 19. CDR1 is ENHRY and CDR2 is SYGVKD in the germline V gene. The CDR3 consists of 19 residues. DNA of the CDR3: TGTGCCATCAGCCCCTTGACAGGGAATTTTGCCCCTACCTACAATGAGCAGTTCTTC. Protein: CAISPLTGNFAPTYNEQFF.

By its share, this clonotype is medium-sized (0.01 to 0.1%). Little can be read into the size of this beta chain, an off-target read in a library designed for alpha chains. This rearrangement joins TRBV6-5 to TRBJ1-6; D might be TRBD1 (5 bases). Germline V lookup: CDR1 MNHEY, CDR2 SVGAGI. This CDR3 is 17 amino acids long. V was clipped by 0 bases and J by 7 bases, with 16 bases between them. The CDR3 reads CASSYSMSGRANSPLHF. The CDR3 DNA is TGTGCCAGCAGTTACTCGATGTCGGGACGGGCAAATTCACCCCTCCACTTT.

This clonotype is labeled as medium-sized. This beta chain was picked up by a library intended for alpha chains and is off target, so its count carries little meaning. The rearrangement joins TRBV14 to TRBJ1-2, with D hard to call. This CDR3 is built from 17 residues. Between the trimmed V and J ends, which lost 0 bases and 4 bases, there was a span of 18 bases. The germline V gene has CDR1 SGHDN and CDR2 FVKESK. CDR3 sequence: CASSQDRVGTLFYGYTF. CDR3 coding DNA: TGTGCCAGCAGCCAAGATCGCGTGGGTACGCTGTTCTATGGCTACACCTTC.